The T cell receptor beta chain under discussion was sequenced for a study of T cells in Graves' hyperthyroidism and ophthalmopathy (dated by TCRdb to the late 2010s). About the investigation overall: Peripheral blood samples were taken at the time of initial diagnosis, prior to any treatment. A discovery cohort of about a hundred patients, 43 with Graves' ophthalmopathy and about 58 with stable Graves' hyperthyroidism, was used to find distinguishing TCR V-J signatures. Prospective prediction of ophthalmopathy was tested in an independent validation cohort of 18 to 20 hyperthyroidism patients and 17 patients who later progressed to ophthalmopathy. For training and testing, the 110 or so patients in the discovery cohort were randomly divided in a 7:3 ratio. In about 6 Graves' hyperthyroidism patients, the study also compared T-cell repertoires from thyroid tissue with T-cell repertoires from blood. Following sampling, methimazole starting at 30 mg daily was given to hyperthyroidism patients, and high-dose intravenous methylprednisolone was given to ophthalmopathy patients. According to the paper, TCR Vbeta CDR3 sequencing was carried out on approximately 140 peripheral blood samples, which came from fewer than 50 ophthalmopathy, fewer than 80 hyperthyroidism and about 17 progressor patients. The full study reports these points: No statistical method was used to fix the sample size in advance, and group allocation was not hidden from the investigators. In cross-validation, a model built on a 13 V-J signature told ophthalmopathy apart from stable hyperthyroidism with under 90% sensitivity and about 81% specificity, and in testing the same model reached 80%/75%. Most expanded thyroid clonotypes (frequency above 0.001) were also found in blood, which suggests that blood repertoires may mirror thyroid immune responses. In validation, the model predicted progression to ophthalmopathy a median of about 6 months before onset, with 65% to 71% sensitivity and roughly 79% specificity.

Hyperthyroidism patients were newly diagnosed, with disease duration under 2 months, and aged 18 to 65 years. Exclusion was applied to patients with uncontrolled infections, other autoimmune diseases, pregnancy or lactation. Diagnoses relied on clinical symptoms, serum thyroxine and TRAb, thyroid ultrasound and orbital computed tomography. For progressor patients, blood was drawn at the first diagnosis of hyperthyroidism, before any ophthalmopathy symptoms had appeared. PBMCs were isolated from about 10 ml of fresh peripheral blood by Ficoll-Paque density gradient centrifugation. Progressor patients were initially diagnosed with Graves' hyperthyroidism and developed ophthalmopathy during follow-up. Trizol reagent was used to extract total RNA, and RNA quality was then checked on an Agilent 2100 Bioanalyzer. Amplification of TCR beta CDR3 regions was carried out from RNA transcripts. The TCR CDR3 was subjected to a first round of RT-PCR using the HTBI primer set and the Qiagen OneStep RT-PCR kit. A second multiplex PCR round built the libraries, followed by size selection and purification. Libraries were sequenced paired-end with 100 bp reads on an Illumina HiSeq2000. From the authors' description of their analysis: SOAPnuke was used to process the raw data, with reads discarded if the reads contained adapters or uncalled bases, had a mean Phred below 15, or lacked an exact constant-primer or identifier match. COPE v1.2.5 was used to merge the high-quality paired reads, and each unique nucleotide sequence was defined as a clonotype. MiTCR v1.1 was used to align the clonotypes against IMGT TRBV, TRBD and TRBJ reference segments. The analysis included only V-J combinations with a frequency above 0.0001, which together covered about 99% of the repertoires. The TCS score was defined as F50 (clonal expansion) divided by E x V (chaos), with BLOSUM62-based TCRdist calculated between CDR3 peptides within each V-J. Welch's t-statistics and random forest reduced approximately 520 V-J features to under 15, which were used in a naive Bayes classifier (R e1071). TCRdb reanalyzed the raw reads on its own, using fastp at Q25 for trimming and MiXCR for clone calling, and kept in-frame beta chains. CDR3 protein duplicates are merged, each entry listing the most common genes and DNA. In this record, the V and J calls reflect TCRdb's handling and not the investigators' own analysis. This sample gives 250,000 or so distinct CDR3 sequences in total; approximately 14% of them show up just once. The biggest ten clones account for 30% to 35% of the sample.

V is shortened by 7 bases, J by 5 bases, and the region joining them spans 17 bases. As encoded in the germline V gene, CDR1 is ENHRY while CDR2 is SYGVKD. Spanning cysteine to phenylalanine, the CDR3 consists of 14 amino acids. Only the CDR3 DNA is retained, 42 bases long and in frame from the first base. There are many counts of this clonotype. This clone's antigen is unknown. No base quality information exists; no much larger clone differs at one position. The chain couples TRBV10-3 to TRBJ1-2; TRBD1 is possibly the D segment (5 matching bases). The sequence was collected from a woman aged 50 to 65 with Graves' hyperthyroidism that later progressed to Graves' ophthalmopathy. Sequences were obtained from blood. The CDR3 reads as follows: CAITPGTGRYGYTF. Here is the DNA: TGTGCCATCACCCCGGGGACGGGGAGATATGGCTACACCTTC.